This TCR beta chain derives from a study of blood T cells in healthy people across ages. Primers used in a second PCR of about 6 to 12 cycles were a sample-barcoded 5' primer and a J-beta primer mix. TCRdb passed the 5' RACE reads through MiXCR, listing each CDR3 protein once. The table shows around 2 million distinct CDR3 sequences, with around 42% occurring only once. Looked up from germline, CDR1 is SEHNR and CDR2 is FQNEAQ (reference sequence). V lost 5 bases to trimming and J lost 2 bases, with 15 bases between them. This CDR3 contains 16 residues. The origin of this receptor is a human donor in good health. The sample consisted of blood. The V and J genes are TRBV7-9 and TRBJ1-4; TRBD1 might be the D (5 bases). The chain's CDR3 is CASSRPRGVTNEKLFF. The CDR3, as DNA: TGTGCCAGCAGCAGACCGCGGGGCGTGACTAATGAAAAACTGTTTTTT. Looking up the rest from reference TRBV7-9 and TRBJ1-4 gives the full variable domain: DTGVSQNPRHKITKRGQNVTFRCDPISEHNRLYWYRQTLGQGPEFLTYFQNEAQLEKSRLLSDRFSAERPKGSFSTLEIQRTEQGDSAMYLCASSRPRGVTNEKLFFGSGTQLSVL.